The present TCR beta chain was sequenced within a study of blood T cell repertoires in COVID-19. Germline trimming cut 5 bases from V and 4 bases from J; bases unmatched to any gene: 11. Germline V CDR1 and CDR2: SGHTA, FQGNSA. The CDR3 consists of 17 residues. In the original analysis: Estimates of nucleated cell counts were drawn from the amplification of reference gene primers. TCRdb's copy holds only in-frame clones and misses some; the assay was immunoSEQ multiplex PCR. V and J calls and clone size come straight from that table; D and trimming were deduced from the DNA. The data show almost 250,000 clones, 85% to 90% seen once.

The sample taken for sequencing was PBMCs or T cells enriched from blood (not recorded which). The chain links TRBV7-2 to TRBJ2-1, with 10 bases fitting TRBD2. The origin of this receptor is a woman in her fifties or sixties who had recovered from COVID-19. This CDR3 reads CASSSGGLAGVYNEQFF. The CDR3 nucleotides are TGTGCCAGCAGCAGCGGGGGGCTAGCGGGGGTTTACAATGAGCAGTTCTTC.